The next 20 T cell receptor beta chains were all read from a single sample in a study of T cells after somatic rescue of genetic block. Sequencing was performed with immunoSEQ multiplex PCR; in TCRdb, only in-frame clones are kept and a portion is missing. Seen here are approximately 88,000 clones, 70% to 90% observed once, and the top ten hold about 1.5%. Sequenced input: peripheral blood mononuclear cells (PBMCs). The receptors come from a woman younger than 30.

The chain recombines TRBV30 with TRBJ1-5; 7 nucleotides align to TRBD1. There are 14 residues in the CDR3. The V gene's germline CDR1 is GTSNPN and CDR2 SVGIG (reference sequence). J was trimmed by 1 base and V by 4 bases; bases with no gene match: 4. The CDR3 sequence is CAWTTGNSNQPQHF. In nucleotides, the CDR3 is TGTGCCTGGACGACAGGGAACAGCAATCAGCCCCAGCATTTT.

The DNA of the CDR3 is TGCGCCAGCAGCCAACCCGGACAGGGTAGGTACAATGAGCAGTTCTTC. As protein: CASSQPGQGRYNEQFF. This chain links TRBV4-1 with TRBJ2-1; TRBD1 matches at 8 bases. Germline trimming cut 2 bases from V and 4 bases from J; bases unmatched to any gene: 7. CDR1 is MGHRA, CDR2 YSYEKL, per germline. The CDR3 consists of 16 residues.

The V and J genes are TRBV5-4 and TRBJ2-7, with D maybe TRBD2 (5 bases). In germline, CDR1 is SGHNT, CDR2 YYREEE (reference sequence). This CDR3 is built from 19 residues. V lost 2 bases and J lost 5, with 29 bases in between. CDR3 protein: CASSFAVWGGERLGHEQYF. DNA of the CDR3: TGTGCCAGCAGCTTCGCGGTTTGGGGTGGGGAGCGTCTGGGCCACGAGCAGTACTTC.

The rearrangement links TRBV12-5 to TRBJ1-2, with TRBD1 matching over 10 bases. The germline gives CDR1 LGHNT, CDR2 FRNRAP. The CDR3 has 15 amino acids. V lost 2 bases, J lost 7 bases, and 7 bases stayed unmatched. CDR3 nucleotides: TGTGCTAGTGGTTTGAGTCGGCGGACAGGGGGTGGCTACACCTTC. Residues: CASGLSRRTGGGYTF.

This rearrangement joins TRBV5-1 to TRBJ2-2, with TRBD1 matching 9 bases. CDR3 length: 15 amino acids. The V segment lost 0 bases and the J segment 4 bases; nucleotides outside the gene matches: 1. Germline CDR1 and CDR2: SGHRS and YFSETQ. CDR3 loop: CASSLGTGVTGELFF. For the CDR3, the DNA is TGCGCCAGCAGCTTGGGGACAGGGGTCACCGGGGAGCTGTTTTTT.

The chain carries TRBV18 and TRBJ2-7, with TRBD1 as a possible D gene (6 bases). CDR1 is KGHSH and CDR2 is LQKENI in the germline V gene. This CDR3 region has 18 residues. The V gene lost 2 bases and the J gene lost 0 bases, with 20 bases spanning the gap. The CDR3: CASSPGRTWQGFSYEQYF. The CDR3, as DNA: TGTGCCAGCTCACCAGGGCGGACTTGGCAGGGGTTCTCCTACGAGCAGTACTTC.

The V and J genes are TRBV29-1 and TRBJ2-7, with TRBD1 matching 9 bases. Trimming at V came to 6 bases and at J to 1 base, leaving 7 bases not matched to a gene. The germline gives CDR1 SQVTM, CDR2 ANQGSEA. The CDR3 contains 14 residues. In nucleotides, the CDR3 is TGCAGCGTCCGCGGACAGGGGTTTTCCTACGAGCAGTACTTC. It yields the protein CSVRGQGFSYEQYF.

The genes are TRBV25-1 and TRBJ1-1; D uncertain. V gave up 8 bases and J gave up 5 bases, with 18 bases separating them. Per germline, CDR1 MGHDK and CDR2 SYGVNS. CDR3 length: 14 residues. CDR3 amino acids: CASAEMEGSTEAFF. CDR3 bases: TGTGCCAGCGCCGAAATGGAGGGTAGTACTGAAGCTTTCTTT.

The V gene is TRBV30, the J gene TRBJ2-7; a weak D match, TRBD2 (6 bases). The CDR3 is 13 amino acids. Trimming left V 0 bases short and J 2 bases short, with 8 bases between. Germline V lookup: CDR1 GTSNPN, CDR2 SVGIG (reference sequence). CDR3 residues: CAWSVAGPYEQYF. As DNA, the CDR3 is TGTGCCTGGAGTGTGGCGGGACCCTACGAGCAGTACTTC.

The genes are TRBV5-8 and TRBJ1-2; TRBD1 agrees at 10 bases. The CDR3 runs to 12 residues. Germline CDR1 is SGHTS and CDR2 is YDEGEE. The junction had 2 bases not matched to a gene; V was cut back by 4 bases and J by 8 bases. In DNA form, the CDR3 reads TGTGCCAGCAGCATGGGACAGGGGGGCTACACCTTC. Translation: CASSMGQGGYTF.

The V call is TRBV11-1, the J call TRBJ2-5; 10 nucleotides agree with TRBD2. Germline-derived CDR1 and CDR2 are SGHAT and FQDESV (reference sequence). Losses at the gene ends were 4 bases for V and 4 bases for J; bases not matched to a gene: 6. The CDR3 has 15 amino acids. This CDR3 reads CASSSGLADLETQYF. The CDR3 DNA is TGTGCCAGCAGCTCTGGACTAGCGGATCTAGAGACCCAGTACTTC.

The chain joins TRBV18 to TRBJ1-3, with D uncertain. The CDR3 runs to 15 residues. The V end was cut by 2 bases, the J end by 0 bases, with 8 bases between. Germline lookup yields CDR1 KGHSH and CDR2 LQKENI. The CDR3 spells CASSPGVHSGNTIYF. As DNA, the CDR3 is TGTGCCAGCTCACCAGGGGTCCACTCTGGAAACACCATATATTTT.

The chain employs TRBV28 and TRBJ1-1; 7 bases line up with TRBD1. The CDR3 contains 15 residues. With 6 bases clipped from V and 0 bases from J, the junction kept 7 bases outside the gene matches. Germline lookup yields CDR1 MDHEN and CDR2 SYDVKM. The chain's CDR3 is CASRTGNIMNTEAFF. Written as DNA, the CDR3 is TGTGCCAGCAGGACAGGGAATATAATGAACACTGAAGCTTTCTTT.

The chain is built from TRBV5-1 and TRBJ2-7, with 7 nucleotides matching TRBD2. The germline V gene has CDR1 SGHRS and CDR2 YFSETQ. CDR3 length: 18 amino acids. V shed 4 bases, J shed 4 bases, and the junction held 20 bases outside the gene matches. The CDR3 region is CASSPDLGGGSGNYEQYF. Written as DNA, the CDR3 is TGCGCCAGCAGCCCCGATCTGGGGGGGGGATCTGGGAATTACGAGCAGTACTTC.

This chain uses TRBV7-2 with TRBJ1-5; D remains unclear. CDR1 and CDR2 from the germline V gene are SGHTA and FQGNSA. The CDR3 is 13 amino acids. V gave up 1 base and J gave up 3 bases, with 4 bases separating them. In DNA form, the CDR3 reads TGTGCCAGCAGCTTAGATCCCAATCAGCCCCAGCATTTT. Translating it yields CASSLDPNQPQHF. Variable domain in full (rest from reference TRBV7-2 and TRBJ1-5): GAGVSQSPSNKVTEKGKDVELRCDPISGHTALYWYRQSLGQGLEFLIYFQGNSAPDKSGLPSDRFSAERTGGSVSTLTIQRTQQEDSAVYLCASSLDPNQPQHFGDGTRLSIL.

The CDR3 sequence is CASSPGSQETQYF. DNA for the CDR3: TGTGCCAGCAGCCCCGGTTCCCAAGAGACCCAGTACTTC. The V gene is TRBV7-3, the J gene TRBJ2-5; D not resolved. Per the germline V gene, CDR1 is SGHTA and CDR2 is FQGTGA. Trimming stripped 5 bases from V and 1 base from J, with 8 bases between. The CDR3 totals 13 residues.

V usage is TRBV19 and J usage is TRBJ1-3; TRBD1 aligns across 7 bases. V shed 5 bases, J shed 1 base, and the junction held 5 bases outside the gene matches. This CDR3 is 15 amino acids long. The germline CDR1 and CDR2 sequences are LNHDA and SQIVND (reference sequence). CDR3 sequence: CASSPQGRSGNTIYF. DNA of the CDR3: TGTGCCAGTAGTCCACAGGGGCGATCTGGAAACACCATATATTTT.

This chain links TRBV5-4 with TRBJ2-4; maybe TRBD1 (6 bases). Germline V lookup: CDR1 SGHNT, CDR2 YYREEE (reference sequence). V was pared by 0 bases and J by 3 bases, with 13 bases between. CDR3 length: 16 amino acids. CDR3 amino acids: CASSLEVGRGKNIQYF. Here the CDR3 DNA reads TGTGCCAGCAGCTTGGAGGTCGGCAGGGGCAAAAACATTCAGTACTTC.

J is TRBJ2-3 and V is TRBV19; D could derive from TRBD1 or TRBD2 (7 bases each). Trimming left V 5 bases short and J 3 bases short, with 18 bases between. Per the germline V gene, CDR1 is LNHDA and CDR2 is SQIVND (reference sequence). The CDR3 length is 16 residues. The CDR3 protein is CASSSRGPGGTDTQYF. Here the CDR3 DNA reads TGTGCCAGTAGTTCGCGGGGGCCAGGGGGGACAGATACGCAGTATTTT.

This chain uses TRBV7-9 with TRBJ2-5, with 9 bases aligning to TRBD2. In germline, CDR1 is SEHNR, CDR2 FQNEAQ (reference sequence). J was trimmed by 3 bases and V by 3 bases; bases with no gene match: 5. The CDR3 runs 15 residues. The CDR3 sequence is CASSLTSGTKETQYF. As DNA, the CDR3 is TGTGCCAGCAGCTTGACTAGCGGTACAAAAGAGACCCAGTACTTC.